The rows below give T cell receptor beta chains drawn from one sample of a study of blood T cell repertoires in COVID-19. TCRdb keeps only in-frame clones here, not all; method: immunoSEQ multiplex PCR. Of 350,000 to 450,000 clones in the sample, approximately 81% were seen once. The specimen was peripheral blood. The receptors originated from a woman aged 18 to 35 with acute or convalescent COVID-19. The CDR3 runs from the conserved cysteine through the conserved F or W. D genes are given only for firm matches. Expanded clones are given a class, and other clones once, few, many or no size at all.

J gene,D gene,V gene,clone size,CDR3 protein,CDR3 DNA
TRBJ2-7,TRBD1,TRBV7-3,-,CASSLTGAASDYEQYF,TGTGCCAGCAGCTTGACAGGGGCGGCTAGCGACTACGAGCAGTACTTC
TRBJ1-2,-,TRBV6-2/TRBV6-3,-,CASSYLTASYGYTF,TGTGCCAGCAGTTACCTGACAGCCTCCTATGGCTACACCTTC
TRBJ1-2,-,TRBV28,-,CASSPMEGPAGLDYGYTF,TGTGCCAGCAGTCCCATGGAGGGGCCCGCCGGTCTTGACTATGGCTACACCTTC
TRBJ2-5,TRBD1,TRBV3-1/TRBV3-2,-,CASSPGTGDFQETQYF,TGTGCCAGCAGCCCCGGGACAGGGGATTTCCAAGAGACCCAGTACTTC
TRBJ2-5,-,TRBV5-4,once,CASSPRATSQETQYF,TGTGCCAGCAGCCCCAGAGCGACCAGCCAAGAGACCCAGTACTTC
TRBJ1-1,TRBD1,TRBV5-1,-,CASSFTGTGEAEAFF,TGCGCCAGCAGTTTTACCGGGACAGGGGAGGCTGAAGCTTTCTTT
TRBJ1-5,TRBD1,TRBV5-1,once,CASSLDPTGVNQPQHF,TGCGCCAGCAGCTTGGACCCGACAGGGGTAAATCAGCCCCAGCATTTT
TRBJ2-3,TRBD2,TRBV2,few,CASSRPTSVSTDTQYF,TGTGCCAGCAGTCGACCGACTAGCGTCAGCACAGATACGCAGTATTTT
TRBJ1-6,TRBD1,TRBV6-5,-,CASTGTGDNSPLHF,TGTGCCAGCACCGGGACAGGGGATAATTCACCCCTCCACTTT
TRBJ1-1,TRBD1,TRBV12-3/TRBV12-4,-,CASSYRGQTEAFF,TGTGCCAGCAGTTACAGGGGGCAAACTGAAGCTTTCTTT
TRBJ1-5,-,TRBV12-3/TRBV12-4,once,CASSGQINQPQHF,TGTGCCAGCAGTGGACAGATCAATCAGCCCCAGCATTTT
TRBJ2-1,TRBD2,TRBV7-9,-,CASSKGSGGAGYEQFF,TGTGCCAGCAGCAAGGGTAGCGGGGGGGCCGGATATGAGCAGTTCTTC
TRBJ2-1,TRBD2,TRBV7-2,many,CASSFYSLAGNRAWNEQFF,TGTGCCAGCAGCTTCTATTCACTAGCGGGGAACCGGGCATGGAATGAGCAGTTCTTC
TRBJ1-1,TRBD1,TRBV6-5,-,CASSPDRVAEAFF,TGTGCCAGCAGTCCGGACAGGGTTGCTGAAGCTTTCTTT
TRBJ2-5,TRBD2,TRBV7-9,-,CASSDPSGGVQETQYF,TGTGCCAGCAGCGACCCTAGCGGGGGTGTTCAAGAGACCCAGTACTTC